This TCR beta chain originates from a study of Graves' ophthalmopathy and Graves' hyperthyroidism. As the template, RNA transcripts were used to amplify TCR beta CDR3 regions. Following a first-round RT-PCR that used HTBI primers, a second-round multiplex PCR was carried out. TCRdb used MiXCR to reprocess the multiplex PCR reads, holding one entry per CDR3 protein. Of more than 1,000,000 distinct CDR3 sequences listed, 36% are singletons. This clonotype was counted many times. V dropped 2 bases and J dropped 6; count of bases not matched to a gene: 4. The V gene's germline CDR1 is LGHNA and CDR2 YSLEER. This CDR3 has 13 residues.

This TCR was sampled from an adult man with Graves' hyperthyroidism. Sequenced input: peripheral blood or thyroid tissue (not recorded which). The rearrangement links TRBV4-3 to TRBJ2-7, with 7 bases identical to TRBD1. CDR3 nucleotide sequence: TGCGCCAGCAGCCAACACAGGGGATCCGAGCAGTACTTC. Its protein product is CASSQHRGSEQYF.